Only a few counts were recorded for the clone carrying this T cell receptor (beta chain). Its cognate antigen is unknown. Germline V lookup: CDR1 SGDLS, CDR2 YYNGEE. The ends were cut back, 0 bases at V and 8 bases at J, with 15 bases in the middle. This CDR3 has 16 amino acids. The data are from a study of radiation and T cells in renal cell carcinoma. Findings and limits, study-wide: Intratumoral heterogeneity was not captured in these approximately 1 g regions.

TCRdb's table, derived via immunoSEQ multiplex PCR, lists solely in-frame clones and lacks some. The sample yields 13,000 to 15,000 clones, around 50% seen once. Treatment specified: treatment-naive control, cytoreductive nephrectomy. The patient's renal cell carcinoma had clear cell pathology. Control tumors came from a few females and fewer than twelve males, aged about 35 to 82. J is TRBJ1-6 and V is TRBV9, with D maybe TRBD1 (6 bases). Sample: tumor tissue, taken from a patient whose treatment was nephrectomy without radiotherapy. This TCR was recovered from a man in his fifties with renal cell carcinoma. This CDR3 reads CASSVGMGANDSPLHF. CDR3 sequence (DNA): TGTGCCAGCAGCGTAGGAATGGGGGCGAATGATTCACCCCTCCACTTT.